The T cell receptor beta chain described here comes from a study of OX40 agonist ivuxolimab in advanced cancers. The length of the CDR3 is 15 residues. With 3 bases removed from V and 3 bases from J, the gap between germline ends came to 15 bases. Germline loops: CDR1 MNHEY, CDR2 SMNVEV (reference sequence). The protocol was immunoSEQ multiplex PCR, while the TCRdb copy is restricted to in-frame clones and leaves out a portion. Of about 21,000 clones listed, around 85% are singletons. The TCR originated in an adult with an advanced solid tumor such as melanoma, head and neck, liver or kidney cancer. Sequenced here: CD4+ or CD8+ T cells sorted from blood, sampled in a trial of the OX40 agonist ivuxolimab. The J gene is TRBJ2-7, the V gene TRBV27; the D gene is possibly TRBD2 (6 bases). The CDR3 DNA reads TGTGCCAGCAGTTTGGGGGGTCGCGGAAACTACGAGCAGTACTTC. Its translation is CASSLGGRGNYEQYF.